The 20 T cell receptor beta chains below all came from one sample that was sequenced in a study of identical twins. TCRdb reprocessed the 5' RACE reads via MiXCR and lists one record per CDR3 protein. The data hold 250,000 or so distinct CDR3 sequences, with about 9% observed a single time. These data also formed part of another study, on yellow fever vaccine responses in identical twins.

The sequencing sample was made of CD8+ T cells sorted from blood. The receptors were gathered from a woman aged 18-29 years in good health.

As concerns this clonotype: A read error may be the cause here, since a much bigger clone is one base away. The chain couples TRBV4-2 to TRBJ2-7, with unresolved D. The CDR3 extends over 13 amino acids. Looked up from germline, CDR1 is LGHNA and CDR2 is YNFKEQ. Written as DNA, the CDR3 is TGTGCCAGCAGCCAACGTCCGAACTACGAGCGGTACTTC. Translated: CASSQRPNYERYF.

The chain links TRBV6-5 to TRBJ2-6; D is unclear. Germline V gives CDR1 MNHEY, CDR2 SVGAGI. Trimming cost V 2 bases and J 0 bases, with 5 bases left between them. The CDR3 is 15 residues long. The CDR3 reads CASSYGVSGANVLTF. The CDR3 DNA reads as TGTGCCAGCAGTTACGGAGTCTCTGGGGCCAACGTCCTGACTTTC.

The genes are TRBV7-9 and TRBJ2-7, with D unresolved. CDR3 length: 14 amino acids. CDR1 and CDR2 (germline): SEHNR, FQNEAQ (reference sequence). V was cut by 4 bases and J by 5 bases, with 15 bases left in between. The DNA of the CDR3 is TGTGCCAGCAGCTCCCCCTCGGGCGCAGACGAGCAGTACTTC. It translates to CASSSPSGADEQYF. Full variable domain (remainder filled in from reference TRBV7-9 and TRBJ2-7): DTGVSQNPRHKITKRGQNVTFRCDPISEHNRLYWYRQTLGQGPEFLTYFQNEAQLEKSRLLSDRFSAERPKGSFSTLEIQRTEQGDSAMYLCASSSPSGADEQYFGPGTRLTVT.

V usage is TRBV4-2 and J usage is TRBJ2-5; TRBD2 matches at 9 bases. Germline-derived CDR1 and CDR2 are LGHNA and YNFKEQ. The CDR3 loop spans 18 amino acids. The junction had 10 bases not matched to a gene; V was cut back by 0 bases and J by 2 bases. DNA for the CDR3: TGTGCCAGCAGCCAAGATGGGCCCACGGCGGGAGGGCAAGAGACCCAGTACTTC. This encodes CASSQDGPTAGGQETQYF.

This clonotype has at least ten counts. The chain employs TRBV5-1 and TRBJ2-5, with 7 bases matching TRBD1. Germline CDR1 SGHRS, CDR2 YFSETQ. This CDR3 spans 14 amino acids. After removal of 0 bases from V and 4 bases from J, the junction contained 3 bases not matched to a gene. CDR3 sequence (DNA): TGCGCCAGCAGCTTGGGACAGGGATCAGAGACCCAGTACTTC. Its translation is CASSLGQGSETQYF. Combining the CDR3 with reference TRBV5-1 and TRBJ2-5 gives the whole variable domain KAGVTQTPRYLIKTRGQQVTLSCSPISGHRSVSWYQQTPGQGLQFLFEYFSETQRNKGNFPGRFSGRQFSNSRSEMNVSTLELGDSALYLCASSLGQGSETQYFGPGTRLLVL.

There are many counts of this clonotype. This rearrangement joins TRBV10-3 to TRBJ2-7, with D uncertain. CDR1 is ENHRY and CDR2 is SYGVKD in the germline V gene. Trimming took off 0 bases at V and 5 bases at J, with 2 bases between the two ends. The CDR3 is made up of 11 amino acids. This CDR3 is CAISESDEQYF. Written as DNA, the CDR3 is TGTGCCATCAGTGAGTCGGACGAGCAGTACTTC.

This clonotype was seen at least ten times. V gene TRBV7-9 combines with J gene TRBJ2-5; D unclear. CDR3 length equals 16 residues. Trimming cost V 5 bases and J 4 bases, with 20 bases left between them. CDR1 is SEHNR and CDR2 is FQNEAQ in the germline V gene (reference sequence). CDR3 nucleotides: TGTGCCAGCAGCCAAACTGATGAGGTCTGGGGAGAGACCCAGTACTTC. Amino acid sequence: CASSQTDEVWGETQYF.

In this sample, this clonotype turned up a few times. The CDR3 DNA sequence: TGTGCCAGCAGTTACTCGCCCAGCGGGAGTCCCTACAATGAGCAGTTCTTC. This sequence encodes CASSYSPSGSPYNEQFF. This sequence joins TRBV6-5 and TRBJ2-1; 8 positions match TRBD2. From germline, CDR1 is MNHEY and CDR2 SVGAGI. V lost 0 bases to trimming and J lost 2 bases; unmatched junction nucleotides: 6. The CDR3 consists of 17 residues.

This clonotype has more than one count but fewer than ten. The chain couples TRBV27 to TRBJ2-7, with no clear D. Germline V gene data show CDR1 as MNHEY and CDR2 as SMNVEV (reference sequence). With 0 bases removed from V and 0 bases from J, the gap between germline ends came to 6 bases. The CDR3 length is 14 residues. This CDR3 is CASSLSHGSYEQYF. CDR3 in DNA: TGTGCCAGCAGTTTATCACACGGCTCCTACGAGCAGTACTTC.

This chain connects TRBV12-3 or TRBV12-4 to TRBJ1-1; the D gene is possibly TRBD1 (6 bases). Trimming removed 5 bases at V and 5 bases at J, with 21 bases between. CDR3 length: 16 amino acids. The CDR3 DNA follows: TGTGCCAGCAGTGTCCTTCCTAACAGGGATGGGACTGAAGCTTTCTTT. Translation gives CASSVLPNRDGTEAFF.

This clonotype has only a few counts. The rearrangement joins TRBV10-2 to TRBJ2-7, with TRBD1 matching 9 bases. Germline loops: CDR1 WSHSY, CDR2 SAAADI. Unmatched junction bases numbered 10, after V lost 10 bases and J lost 0 bases. The CDR3 contains 15 residues. Here the CDR3 DNA reads TGCGCCACCCACCCGAGGGACAGGGCCTCCTACGAGCAGTACTTC. Protein: CATHPRDRASYEQYF.

This clonotype was recorded a few times. V usage is TRBV7-2 and J usage is TRBJ2-1; 11 bases align to TRBD2. V lost 1 base to trimming and J lost 8 bases; unmatched junction nucleotides: 4. The CDR3 loop spans 15 amino acids. The V gene's germline CDR1 is SGHTA and CDR2 FQGNSA. CDR3 DNA: TGTGCCAGCAGCTTAGTGGCTAGCGGGGGGTATGAGCAGTTCTTC. It is translated as CASSLVASGGYEQFF.

A note on this clonotype: At one of its ends the junction is not consistent with the germline gene, which may arise from a read error. The chain links TRBV7-7 to TRBJ2-1, with 10 positions matching TRBD2. The CDR3 covers 16 residues. Germline CDR1 is SSHAT and CDR2 is FNYEAQ (reference sequence). The CDR3 coding sequence is TGTGCTAGCAGCTTGAGGGGGACTAGCGTCTACAATGAGCAGTTCTTC. Translation: CASSLRGTSVYNEQFF.

This clonotype was observed a few times. The rearrangement links TRBV27 to TRBJ2-7, with 8 bases aligning to TRBD1. V lost 5 bases, J lost 3 bases, and 12 bases stayed unmatched. The CDR3 contains 16 residues. From germline, CDR1 is MNHEY and CDR2 SMNVEV (reference sequence). The CDR3 reads CASSLYIQDRGYEQYF. The CDR3 nucleotides read TGTGCCAGCAGTCTGTACATCCAAGACAGGGGCTACGAGCAGTACTTC.

The chain carries TRBV2 and TRBJ1-4; D is undetermined. Trimming shortened V by 2 bases and J by 8 bases, and 15 bases separated the two germline ends. The CDR3 loop spans 15 amino acids. Germline V gives CDR1 SNHLY, CDR2 FYNNEI. CDR3 DNA sequence: TGTGCCAGCAGTGAATTGGGCGTAGGTTTCGAAAAACTGTTTTTT. It specifies CASSELGVGFEKLFF.

Here the CDR3 DNA reads TGCAGCGTTGAAGTCGTAGCGACTATTTCCTACGAGCAGTACTTC. Translated: CSVEVVATISYEQYF. This chain joins TRBV29-1 and TRBJ2-7; possibly TRBD2 for D (5 bases). V was trimmed by 1 base and J by 1 base, leaving 14 bases between them. CDR1 SQVTM and CDR2 ANQGSEA come from the germline V gene. There are 15 residues in the CDR3.

Many counts were recorded for this clonotype. V gene TRBV29-1 combines with J gene TRBJ2-2; D unresolved. V lost 5 bases and J lost 1, with 5 bases in between. The CDR3 runs 12 residues. The germline CDR1 and CDR2 sequences are SQVTM and ANQGSEA. CDR3 nucleotide sequence: TGCAGCGTTCATCAGAACACCGGGGAGCTGTTTTTT. Its protein product is CSVHQNTGELFF.

This chain connects TRBV12-3 or TRBV12-4 to TRBJ1-1, with D uncertain. The CDR3 sequence is 19 residues long. V lost 6 bases to trimming and J lost 0 bases, with 26 bases between them. As DNA, the CDR3 is TGTGCCAGCAGCCTTTTTTCGGTAGCCCCCCCGGGGTTGAACACTGAAGCTTTCTTT. Its translation: CASSLFSVAPPGLNTEAFF.

This clonotype showed up just a few times. V is TRBV7-3 and J is TRBJ2-5, with 8 bases fitting TRBD2. J gave up 0 bases and V 5 bases, and 5 bases lay outside the gene matches. Per germline, CDR1 SGHTA and CDR2 FQGTGA. This CDR3 spans 15 amino acids. CDR3 bases: TGTGCCAGCAGCCTAAGCGGGGGCAACCAAGAGACCCAGTACTTC. Its protein is CASSLSGGNQETQYF.

This clonotype was counted many times. This rearrangement joins TRBV11-2 to TRBJ2-1; 8 bases agree with TRBD2. In germline, CDR1 is SGHAT, CDR2 FQNNGV. V shed 11 bases and J 4 bases; nucleotides not matched to a gene: 13. The CDR3 totals 15 residues. In nucleotides, the CDR3 is TGTGCCTGCGGAGAAGCGGGGGAATTGTACAATGAGCAGTTCTTC. It codes for CACGEAGELYNEQFF. Supplemented by reference TRBV11-2 and TRBJ2-1, the full variable domain reads EAGVAQSPRYKIIEKRQSVAFWCNPISGHATLYWYQQILGQGPKLLIQFQNNGVVDDSQLPKDRFSAERLKGVDSTLKIQPAKLEDSAVYLCACGEAGELYNEQFFGPGTRLTVL.